What follows are 14 T cell receptor beta chains derived from one specimen sequenced in a study of blood T cell repertoires in COVID-19. Repertoires were generated with immunoSEQ multiplex PCR, while TCRdb's copy carries only in-frame clones and drops some. The table shows just over 300,000 clones, with 65% to 90% occurring only once. The specimen sequenced was PBMCs or T cells enriched from blood (not recorded which). Receptor source: a man aged 25-40 years who had recovered from COVID-19.

The V gene is TRBV7-6, the J gene TRBJ2-7, with 8 bases matching TRBD2. Germline assignment: CDR1 SGHVS and CDR2 FNYEAQ. V lost 2 bases to trimming and J lost 5 bases; unmatched junction nucleotides: 11. The CDR3 runs 16 residues. CDR3: CASSLSFTGTSNEQYF. CDR3 DNA: TGTGCCAGCAGCTTATCATTCACCGGGACTAGTAACGAGCAGTACTTC.

The J gene is TRBJ1-2, the V gene TRBV30; perhaps TRBD1 as D (5 bases). The ends were cut back, 2 bases at V and 4 bases at J, with 20 bases in the middle. The CDR3 length is 16 residues. Per the germline V gene, CDR1 is GTSNPN and CDR2 is SVGIG (reference sequence). CDR3 region: CAWSIGGAGKFYGYTF. The CDR3 DNA sequence: TGTGCCTGGAGTATTGGCGGGGCAGGGAAGTTCTATGGCTACACCTTC.

V gene TRBV18 combines with J gene TRBJ2-1, with 7 bases that match TRBD1. Germline V gives CDR1 KGHSH, CDR2 LQKENI. This CDR3 contains 14 residues. V lost 5 bases, J lost 8 bases, and 9 bases stayed unmatched. The CDR3 region is CASSFGTVDDEQFF. Here the CDR3 DNA reads TGTGCCAGCTCATTCGGGACAGTGGACGATGAGCAGTTCTTC.

V usage is TRBV6-5 and J usage is TRBJ1-5; 8 bases match TRBD1. The CDR3 loop spans 14 amino acids. V gave up 6 bases and J gave up 3 bases; unmatched junction bases: 4. Germline lookup yields CDR1 MNHEY and CDR2 SVGAGI. CDR3 DNA sequence: TGTGCCAGCAGAGCGACAGGGGTCAATCAGCCCCAGCATTTT. This translates into CASRATGVNQPQHF.

The chain uses TRBV24-1 and TRBJ1-1; TRBD1 might be the D (6 bases). Germline-derived CDR1 and CDR2 are KGHDR and SFDVKD. This CDR3 spans 14 amino acids. V lost 3 bases, J lost 6 bases, and 13 bases lay in between. The CDR3 reads CATSDGGAWAEAFF. The CDR3 DNA follows: TGTGCCACCAGTGATGGGGGGGCCTGGGCTGAAGCTTTCTTT.

The chain recombines TRBV5-4 with TRBJ2-1; 11 nucleotides align to TRBD1. Germline values: CDR1 SGHNT, CDR2 YYREEE (reference sequence). The CDR3 spans 16 residues. V was clipped by 3 bases and J by 6 bases; unmatched bases: 8. This chain's CDR3 is CASSSYRDRGVNEQFF. The CDR3 bases are TGTGCCAGCAGCTCGTACCGGGACAGGGGGGTCAATGAGCAGTTCTTC.

The rearrangement links TRBV7-9 to TRBJ1-2; possibly TRBD1 for D (6 bases). Germline loops: CDR1 SEHNR, CDR2 FQNEAQ (reference sequence). V was pared by 3 bases and J by 6 bases, with 11 bases between. This CDR3 spans 13 amino acids. CDR3 sequence (DNA): TGTGCCAGCAGCTTGACAGGTTTTCATGGCTACACCTTC. Translation: CASSLTGFHGYTF.

This rearrangement joins TRBV5-1 to TRBJ2-1; a possible D gene is TRBD2 (6 bases). The CDR3 loop spans 15 amino acids. Germline V gene data show CDR1 as SGHRS and CDR2 as YFSETQ. Trimming stripped 2 bases from V and 2 bases from J, with 11 bases between. The CDR3 is CASSFRSGPYNEQFF. The CDR3, as DNA: TGCGCCAGCAGCTTCCGTAGCGGACCCTACAATGAGCAGTTCTTC.

In the case of this clone: This sample also contains other DNA sequences that code for the same CDR3. CDR3 DNA sequence: TGTGCCAGCAGCCAGTCGGTACTCACAGATACGCAGTATTTT. Its protein product is CASSQSVLTDTQYF. This chain uses TRBV3-1 (or the pseudogene TRBV3-2) with TRBJ2-3, with D unresolved. Germline-derived CDR1 and CDR2 are LGHDT and YNNKEL (reference sequence). V shed 3 bases and J shed 2 bases, with 9 bases lying between them. The CDR3 runs to 14 residues.

The chain couples TRBV4-2 to TRBJ2-3; 9 bases align to TRBD2. The CDR3 runs to 19 residues. V shed 3 bases and J 0 bases; nucleotides not matched to a gene: 13. Germline CDR1 is LGHNA and CDR2 is YNFKEQ. CDR3 residues: CASSQTNGGGGASTDTQYF. DNA of the CDR3: TGTGCCAGCAGCCAGACTAACGGGGGCGGGGGGGCTAGCACAGATACGCAGTATTTT.

This clone was detected only once. The chain uses TRBV5-8 and TRBJ2-4; a possible D gene is TRBD2 (5 bases). The germline V gene has CDR1 SGHTS and CDR2 YDEGEE. This CDR3 comprises 16 residues. Deletions cut 6 bases from V and 0 bases from J, with 16 bases between. This CDR3 is CASTPRGALAKNIQYF. DNA of the CDR3: TGTGCCAGCACCCCCCGGGGAGCCCTAGCCAAAAACATTCAGTACTTC.

The CDR3 DNA follows: TGTGCCAGCAGGAGGACAGGGATGAACACTGAAGCTTTCTTT. This gives the protein CASRRTGMNTEAFF. The chain has TRBV6-5 and TRBJ1-1, with 8 bases lining up with TRBD1. Germline CDR1 MNHEY, CDR2 SVGAGI. This CDR3 is 14 amino acids long. V lost 6 bases to trimming and J lost 0 bases; unmatched junction nucleotides: 3.

The rearrangement uses TRBV5-1 and TRBJ2-3, with 10 bases fitting TRBD2. Germline trimming cut 0 bases from V and 3 bases from J; bases unmatched to any gene: 10. Per the germline V gene, CDR1 is SGHRS and CDR2 is YFSETQ. The CDR3 spans 18 residues. Here the CDR3 reads CASSLGWTASGRTDTQYF. In DNA, the CDR3 is TGCGCCAGCAGCTTGGGATGGACGGCTAGCGGGAGAACAGATACGCAGTATTTT.

The V gene is TRBV5-1, the J gene TRBJ1-3; 9 bases align to TRBD1. This CDR3 spans 15 amino acids. The trim removed 4 bases at V and 4 bases at J, leaving 6 bases unmatched. Germline V gene data show CDR1 as SGHRS and CDR2 as YFSETQ. The CDR3 is CASSAQGARGNTIYF. CDR3 bases: TGCGCCAGCAGCGCACAGGGGGCGCGCGGAAACACCATATATTTT.